These T cell receptor beta chains were read from a single sample in a study of blood T cell repertoires in COVID-19. Profiling relied on immunoSEQ multiplex PCR, and the TCRdb table lists in-frame clones only, not all of them. The sample contains under 400,000 clones, 90% of which appear only once. The material sequenced was peripheral blood. The source is a man aged 18 to 35 with active or convalescent COVID-19. The CDR3 runs from the conserved cysteine through the conserved F or W. A D gene is named only where the DNA matches it firmly. The size field is filled for only some rows; it gives once, few, many or a size class.

TRBJ2-6 TRBV7-2 TRBD2 NA TGTGCCAGCACCCCGACGGGAGGGACTGGGGCCAACGTGCTGACTTTC CASTPTGGTGANVLTF
TRBJ2-4 TRBV27 TRBD1 NA TGTGCCAGCAGTTTCCGGGACAGGGTAAACATTCAGTACTTC CASSFRDRVNIQYF
TRBJ1-5 TRBV11-2 NA NA TGTGCCAGCAGCCTCCAGACTCGAGGGCCCCAGCATTTT CASSLQTRGPQHF
TRBJ1-5 TRBV15 NA NA TGTGCCACCAGCAGAGAGCGAGGGAAACAGCCCCAGCATTTT CATSRERGKQPQHF
TRBJ2-1 TRBV24-1 TRBD1 NA TGTGCCACCAGTGACGGGGGACAGGGCCCCTACAATGAGCAGTTCTTC CATSDGGQGPYNEQFF
TRBJ2-1 TRBV19 TRBD1 NA TGTGCCAGTAGTCCTGAGACAGGGTGGGTCAATGAGCAGTTCTTC CASSPETGWVNEQFF
TRBJ2-5 TRBV5-1 TRBD1 NA TGCGCCAGCAGCTGGAGGTCGGGGACAGTACAAGAGACCCAGTACTTC CASSWRSGTVQETQYF
TRBJ2-4 TRBV5-4 NA NA TGTGCCAGCAGCCTGACTAGAACAAACCAAAACATTCAGTACTTC CASSLTRTNQNIQYF
TRBJ1-1 TRBV11-2 NA NA TGTGCCAGCAGCCGGGACACTGAAGCTTTCTTT CASSRDTEAFF
TRBJ1-1 TRBV7-9 TRBD1 NA TGTGCCAGCAGCCTACAGGGGGCTCTGAACACTGAAGCTTTCTTT CASSLQGALNTEAFF
TRBJ1-6 TRBV5-1 NA NA TGCGCCAGCAGAGGGACATGGGCCTATAATTCACCCCTCCACTTT CASRGTWAYNSPLHF
TRBJ2-3 TRBV6-4 TRBD2 once TGTGCCAGCAGTGACTCGGCTAGCGGGAGTACAGATACGCAGTATTTT CASSDSASGSTDTQYF
TRBJ1-5 TRBV25-1 TRBD1 NA TGTGCCAGCAGCACCGGGACAGCGAGGGGCAATCAGCCCCAGCATTTT CASSTGTARGNQPQHF
TRBJ2-4 TRBV6-2/TRBV6-3 TRBD1 once TGTGCCAGCAGTTACACACAGGGGGCGAACATTCAGTACTTC CASSYTQGANIQYF
TRBJ2-3 TRBV7-3 TRBD2 few TGTGCCAGCAGGCAATACCATAGCGGGAGAAAGACAGATACGCAGTATTTT CASRQYHSGRKTDTQYF
TRBJ2-3 TRBV6-5 NA NA TGTGCCAGCAGTTCCCCGGGGGATACGCAGTATTTT CASSSPGDTQYF
TRBJ1-4 TRBV28 NA few TGTGCCACCCTAGACAGCCGTAATGAAAAACTGTTTTTT CATLDSRNEKLFF
TRBJ2-1 TRBV11-2 TRBD2 NA TGTGCCAGCAGCTTGACTAGCGGGAGTTACAATGAGCAGTTCTTC CASSLTSGSYNEQFF
TRBJ1-5 TRBV27 NA NA TGTGCCAGCAGTTTAACGAGTGGTAATCAGCCCCAGCATTTT CASSLTSGNQPQHF
TRBJ2-7 TRBV5-1 TRBD1 NA TGCGCCAGCAGCCCGAGACAGGGAAACTACGAGCAGTACTTC CASSPRQGNYEQYF
TRBJ2-7 TRBV27 TRBD2 NA TGTGCCAGCGCGCGGGAGGGTTGGTCCTACGAGCAGTACTTC CASAREGWSYEQYF
TRBJ1-1 TRBV4-1 TRBD1 few TGCGCCAGCAGCCAAGAAGGAAGGGGGCAGGGGAACACTGAAGCTTTCTTT CASSQEGRGQGNTEAFF
TRBJ1-1 TRBV4-3 NA NA TGCGCCAGCAGCCGAAAAGGGTTAGCGGGCACTGAAGCTTTCTTT CASSRKGLAGTEAFF
TRBJ1-6 TRBV28 NA NA TGTGCCAGCAGCCGGGATTCACCCCTCCACTTT CASSRDSPLHF
TRBJ1-4 TRBV4-1 NA NA TGCGCCAGCAGCCAAGATAGGGGCAGAAATGAAAAACTGTTTTTT CASSQDRGRNEKLFF
TRBJ1-4 TRBV4-3 TRBD1 NA TGCGCCAGCAGCCAAGATAACAGGGGGTTCGATGAAAAACTGTTTTTT CASSQDNRGFDEKLFF
TRBJ1-2 TRBV13 TRBD1 NA TGTGCCAGCAGCTGGCGGACAGGCGCCCTTGGGAACTATGGCTACACCTTC CASSWRTGALGNYGYTF
TRBJ1-3 TRBV28 TRBD1 NA TGTGCCAGCGAGGGACAGGGGGGAAACACCATATATTTT CASEGQGGNTIYF
TRBJ2-7 TRBV6-5 TRBD2 NA TGTGCCAGCAAATCAAGGGGAGCGGGAGGCTACGAGCAGTACTTC CASKSRGAGGYEQYF
TRBJ2-3 TRBV5-1 TRBD1 NA TGCGCCAGCAGCTTAGAACAGGGGTTAGTAGATACGCAGTATTTT CASSLEQGLVDTQYF
TRBJ1-1 TRBV7-2 NA NA TGTGCCAGCAGCTCGTCGGGGGGTTATGAGGGAGCTTTCTTT CASSSSGGYEGAFF
TRBJ1-2 TRBV18 NA once TGTGCCAGCTCACCACCGGCCCCTCAAAACTATGGCTACACCTTC CASSPPAPQNYGYTF
TRBJ1-2 TRBV7-2 NA NA TGTGCCAGCATCCCGGTTTGGGGGCCGACTGTTGGCTACACCTTC CASIPVWGPTVGYTF
TRBJ1-1 TRBV27 NA NA TGTGCCAGCAGCCGTATCAGCACAGGAGACACTGAAGCTTTCTTT CASSRISTGDTEAFF
TRBJ2-3 TRBV7-9 TRBD2 NA TGTGCCAGCTTAGCGGGGGATACGCAGTATTTT CASLAGDTQYF
TRBJ2-3 TRBV6-5 NA NA TGTGCCAGCAGTCGGGGGGCCGGTACAGATACGCAGTATTTT CASSRGAGTDTQYF
TRBJ2-5 TRBV10-3 NA NA TGTGCCACGGGGACCGGGACACAAGAGACCCAGTACTTC CATGTGTQETQYF